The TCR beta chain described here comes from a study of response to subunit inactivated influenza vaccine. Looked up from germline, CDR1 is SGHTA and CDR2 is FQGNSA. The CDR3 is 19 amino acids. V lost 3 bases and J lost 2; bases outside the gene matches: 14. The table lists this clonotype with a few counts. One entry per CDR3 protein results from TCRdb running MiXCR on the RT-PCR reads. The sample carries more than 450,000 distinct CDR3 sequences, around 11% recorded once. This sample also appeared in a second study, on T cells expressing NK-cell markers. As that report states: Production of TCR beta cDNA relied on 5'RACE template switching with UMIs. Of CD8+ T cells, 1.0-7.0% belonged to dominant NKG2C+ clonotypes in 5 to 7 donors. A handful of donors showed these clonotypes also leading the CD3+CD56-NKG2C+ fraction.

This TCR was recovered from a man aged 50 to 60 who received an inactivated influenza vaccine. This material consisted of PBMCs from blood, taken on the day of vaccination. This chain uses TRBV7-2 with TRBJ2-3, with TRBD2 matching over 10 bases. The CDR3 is CASSLAPGLATRPTDTQYF. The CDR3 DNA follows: TGTGCCAGCAGCTTGGCACCGGGACTAGCGACCCGGCCCACAGATACGCAGTATTTT.